What follows are 31 T cell receptor beta chains derived from one specimen sequenced in a study of blood T cell repertoires in COVID-19. The data were produced by immunoSEQ multiplex PCR, yet TCRdb's version contains in-frame clones alone and is incomplete. Found here are 120,000 or so clones, about four fifths of them singletons; the top ten hold about 40%. Sequenced input: peripheral blood. The receptors originated from a man aged 35 to 55 with active or convalescent COVID-19.

The genes are TRBV2 and TRBJ1-3; 7 positions match TRBD1. J was trimmed by 10 bases and V by 6 bases; bases with no gene match: 15. In germline, CDR1 is SNHLY, CDR2 FYNNEI. The CDR3 has 15 amino acids. CDR3: CASRGPDRIEGTIYF. DNA of the CDR3: TGTGCCAGCAGGGGACCGGACAGGATTGAGGGTACCATATATTTT. The full variable domain, rest sourced from reference TRBV2 and TRBJ1-3, is EPEVTQTPSHQVTQMGQEVILRCVPISNHLYFYWYRQILGQKVEFLVSFYNNEISEKSEIFDDQFSVERPDGSNFTLKIRSTKLEDSAMYFCASRGPDRIEGTIYFGEGSWLTVV.

The rearrangement joins TRBV7-9 to TRBJ2-1; TRBD2 matches 8 bases. V was clipped by 2 bases and J by 7 bases; unmatched bases: 7. Per the germline V gene, CDR1 is SEHNR and CDR2 is FQNEAQ (reference sequence). CDR3 length: 15 residues. Written as DNA, the CDR3 is TGTGCCAGCAGCTTACAGTCCAGCGGGGGTAATGAGCAGTTCTTC. Residues: CASSLQSSGGNEQFF.

This clone turned up a few times. This rearrangement joins TRBV27 to TRBJ1-2; 7 nucleotides agree with TRBD1. Germline V gene sequence: CDR1 MNHEY, CDR2 SMNVEV (reference sequence). V dropped 6 bases and J dropped 8; count of bases not matched to a gene: 3. This CDR3 has 11 residues. The CDR3 sequence: CASRAGGGYTF. The DNA of the CDR3 is TGTGCCAGCAGGGCAGGGGGAGGCTACACCTTC.

This clone has only one observation. The rearrangement joins TRBV2 to TRBJ2-1; weak D call: TRBD1 (5 bases). The CDR3 sequence is 13 residues long. CDR1 and CDR2 (germline): SNHLY, FYNNEI. V dropped 3 bases and J dropped 9 bases, with 12 bases sitting between them. CDR3 protein: CASSEIRVAEQFF. Written as DNA, the CDR3 is TGTGCCAGCAGTGAGATCAGGGTGGCTGAGCAGTTCTTC.

V is TRBV5-1 and J is TRBJ2-6; TRBD1 matches at 7 bases. Germline assignment: CDR1 SGHRS and CDR2 YFSETQ. CDR3 length equals 15 residues. J lost 2 bases, V lost 5 bases, and 4 bases had no gene match. CDR3 region: CASRKTGTGANVLTF. In nucleotides, the CDR3 is TGCGCCAGCAGAAAGACAGGGACTGGGGCCAACGTCCTGACTTTC.

The genes are TRBV11-2 and TRBJ2-2; the match to TRBD2 covers 12 bases. Germline CDR1 is SGHAT and CDR2 is FQNNGV. The junction had 6 bases not matched to a gene; V was cut back by 4 bases and J by 3 bases. The CDR3 runs to 17 residues. The CDR3 loop reads CASSSLRTSGDTGELFF. Written as DNA, the CDR3 is TGTGCCAGCAGCTCCCTTCGGACTAGCGGGGACACCGGGGAGCTGTTTTTT.

The chain couples TRBV5-1 to TRBJ2-1, with 10 bases aligning to TRBD2. Germline V gene sequence: CDR1 SGHRS, CDR2 YFSETQ. Unmatched junction bases numbered 11, after V lost 0 bases and J lost 2 bases. The CDR3 runs to 19 residues. The CDR3 bases are TGCGCCAGCAGCTTGGTAGGGGATAGCGGGAGGATGACCTACAATGAGCAGTTCTTC. Its translation: CASSLVGDSGRMTYNEQFF.

The chain is built from TRBV30 and TRBJ1-2; 8 bases line up with TRBD1. In germline, CDR1 is GTSNPN, CDR2 SVGIG (reference sequence). With 3 bases clipped from V and 8 bases from J, the junction kept 14 bases outside the gene matches. This CDR3 region has 15 residues. CDR3 loop: CAWRDLDRGSGGYTF. The CDR3, as DNA: TGTGCCTGGAGGGACCTCGACAGGGGCTCGGGGGGCTACACCTTC.

The chain combines TRBV7-2 with TRBJ1-6, with TRBD1 matching over 10 bases. The CDR3 totals 17 residues. The V segment lost 0 bases and the J segment 8 bases; nucleotides outside the gene matches: 7. Germline V gives CDR1 SGHTA, CDR2 FQGNSA. The CDR3 here is CASSLAFRGQGYSPLHF. The CDR3 DNA sequence: TGTGCCAGCAGCTTAGCGTTCCGGGGACAGGGGTATTCACCCCTCCACTTT.

The V gene is TRBV29-1, the J gene TRBJ2-5, with D possibly matching TRBD2 (6 bases). CDR3 length: 13 residues. The germline V and J ends were trimmed by 5 bases and 4 bases, with 14 bases remaining between them. Germline V gene lookup returns CDR1 SQVTM and CDR2 ANQGSEA. In DNA, the CDR3 is TGCAGCGTTCAGGTGGGAGGATTAGAGACCCAGTACTTC. As protein: CSVQVGGLETQYF.

In its sample, this clone was seen once. The chain joins TRBV25-1 to TRBJ1-6; D possibly corresponds to TRBD1 (5 bases). This CDR3 has 16 amino acids. Germline V gene data show CDR1 as MGHDK and CDR2 as SYGVNS. Deletions cut 3 bases from V and 2 bases from J, with 11 bases between. CDR3 nucleotides: TGTGCCAGCAGTGATGCAGGGAGGACCTATAATTCACCCCTCCACTTT. Its protein product is CASSDAGRTYNSPLHF.

The chain is built from TRBV6-5 and TRBJ2-5; 9 bases match TRBD1. The germline gives CDR1 MNHEY, CDR2 SVGAGI. The CDR3 runs to 15 residues. V dropped 5 bases and J dropped 0; count of bases not matched to a gene: 4. CDR3 coding DNA: TGTGCCAGCAGTCCCGGGACAGGGAACCAAGAGACCCAGTACTTC. Amino acid sequence: CASSPGTGNQETQYF.

The chain uses TRBV11-2 and TRBJ1-3; TRBD1 agrees at 9 bases. V trimming: 4 bases; J trimming: 3 bases; junction bases outside the gene matches: 7. The germline CDR1 and CDR2 sequences are SGHAT and FQNNGV. The CDR3 runs to 16 residues. This CDR3 is CASSSLQGALGNTIYF. The CDR3 region has the DNA TGTGCCAGCAGCTCCCTACAGGGGGCGCTTGGAAACACCATATATTTT. Variable domain in full (rest from reference TRBV11-2 and TRBJ1-3): EAGVAQSPRYKIIEKRQSVAFWCNPISGHATLYWYQQILGQGPKLLIQFQNNGVVDDSQLPKDRFSAERLKGVDSTLKIQPAKLEDSAVYLCASSSLQGALGNTIYFGEGSWLTVV.

The J gene is TRBJ1-1, the V gene TRBV5-1; D might be TRBD1 (5 bases). This CDR3 is 13 amino acids long. In germline, CDR1 is SGHRS, CDR2 YFSETQ. The germline V and J ends were trimmed by 0 bases and 5 bases, with 8 bases remaining between them. The CDR3 DNA reads TGCGCCAGCAGCTTGGAGGGGCAAACTGAAGCTTTCTTT. The encoded protein is CASSLEGQTEAFF.

This clone was recorded only once. The chain links TRBV3-1 (or the pseudogene TRBV3-2) to TRBJ2-3; D ambiguous. The germline V gene has CDR1 LGHDT and CDR2 YNNKEL (reference sequence). The CDR3 covers 12 residues. Trimming took 6 bases from V and 6 from J, leaving 10 bases between them. The DNA for the CDR3 is TGTGCCAGCAGGGGTCTGCGGGATACGCAGTATTTT. Its protein is CASRGLRDTQYF.

The rearrangement links TRBV13 to TRBJ1-6; maybe TRBD1 (5 bases). The CDR3 totals 15 residues. Germline values: CDR1 PRHDT, CDR2 FYEKMQ (reference sequence). Trimming removed 5 bases from V and 8 bases from J, with 16 bases in between. This chain's CDR3 is CASSLQGVQYSPLHF. The DNA for the CDR3 is TGTGCCAGCAGCCTACAAGGGGTCCAGTATTCACCCCTCCACTTT. Full variable domain (remainder filled in from reference TRBV13 and TRBJ1-6): AAGVIQSPRHLIKEKRETATLKCYPIPRHDTVYWYQQGPGQDPQFLISFYEKMQSDKGSIPDRFSAQQFSDYHSELNMSSLELGDSALYFCASSLQGVQYSPLHFGNGTRLTVT.

The V and J genes are TRBV30 and TRBJ1-4, with 7 positions matching TRBD1. J was trimmed by 8 bases and V by 5 bases; bases with no gene match: 11. CDR1 and CDR2 (germline): GTSNPN, SVGIG (reference sequence). The CDR3 runs 14 residues. This CDR3 is CAWGRQGRGEKLFF. CDR3 nucleotide sequence: TGTGCCTGGGGTCGACAGGGACGAGGGGAAAAACTGTTTTTT.

The rearrangement joins TRBV28 to TRBJ2-5, with D tentatively TRBD1 (5 bases). The V gene lost 3 bases and the J gene lost 1 base, with 12 bases spanning the gap. Per germline, CDR1 MDHEN and CDR2 SYDVKM. The CDR3 contains 15 residues. The CDR3 here is CASSLLQDSQETQYF. CDR3 DNA sequence: TGTGCCAGCAGTTTGCTTCAAGACAGCCAAGAGACCCAGTACTTC.

The CDR3: CASSQDTNTGELFF. The CDR3 region has the DNA TGCGCCAGCAGCCAGGACACGAACACCGGGGAGCTGTTTTTT. The rearrangement joins TRBV5-1 to TRBJ2-2, with D possibly being TRBD1 (5 bases). V lost 4 bases and J lost 0, with 7 bases in between. The CDR3 is 14 amino acids. CDR1 is SGHRS, CDR2 YFSETQ, per germline.

The rearrangement joins TRBV14 to TRBJ1-3; D not resolved. V was trimmed by 1 base and J by 0 bases, leaving 7 bases between them. CDR3 size: 15 residues. The germline V gene encodes CDR1 SGHDN and CDR2 FVKESK. The CDR3 region is CASSQGYYSGNTIYF. CDR3 nucleotide sequence: TGTGCCAGCAGCCAAGGATACTACTCTGGAAACACCATATATTTT.

The gene calls are TRBV5-4 and TRBJ1-1; a weak D match, TRBD1 (6 bases). The CDR3 is 15 amino acids. Germline lookup yields CDR1 SGHNT and CDR2 YYREEE (reference sequence). V lost 5 bases to trimming and J lost 2 bases, with 16 bases between them. Here the CDR3 reads CASRKGGGSNTEAFF. For the CDR3, the DNA is TGTGCCAGCAGAAAAGGCGGGGGCTCAAACACTGAAGCTTTCTTT. The full variable domain, rest sourced from reference TRBV5-4 and TRBJ1-1, is ETGVTQSPTHLIKTRGQQVTLRCSSQSGHNTVSWYQQALGQGPQFIFQYYREEENGRGNFPPRFSGLQFPNYSSELNVNALELDDSALYLCASRKGGGSNTEAFFGQGTRLTVV.

There are a few counts of this clone. The chain couples TRBV15 to TRBJ1-1; TRBD1 might be the D (5 bases). V was pared by 11 bases and J by 1 base, with 17 bases between. Germline V gene data show CDR1 as LNHNV and CDR2 as YYDKDF (reference sequence). The CDR3 contains 14 residues. Written as DNA, the CDR3 is TGTGCCTCATGGCAGGGCACTACGAACACTGAAGCTTTCTTT. Amino acid sequence: CASWQGTTNTEAFF.

The chain uses TRBV19 and TRBJ1-2; D gene ambiguous. In germline, CDR1 is LNHDA, CDR2 SQIVND (reference sequence). V lost 3 bases and J lost 2, with 10 bases in between. The CDR3 has 14 residues. The CDR3 here is CASSIGEYNYGYTF. The CDR3 coding sequence is TGTGCCAGTAGTATCGGGGAATACAACTATGGCTACACCTTC.

This clone was seen once. V gene TRBV12-5 combines with J gene TRBJ1-5; possibly TRBD1 for D (5 bases). V dropped 5 bases and J dropped 4 bases, with 9 bases sitting between them. The length of the CDR3 is 13 residues. Germline CDR1 reads LGHNT; CDR2 reads FRNRAP. CDR3 loop: CASGMGQNQPQHF. For the CDR3, the DNA is TGTGCTAGTGGTATGGGGCAAAATCAGCCCCAGCATTTT.

J is TRBJ2-1 and V is TRBV21-1; the table's D call TRBD1 went unverified against the DNA. TRBV21-1 is designated a pseudogene. This CDR3 is built from 15 residues. The CDR3 loop is CASSPGGQLDNEQFF. The DNA for the CDR3 is TGTGCCAGCAGCCCCGGCGGACAGCTCGACAATGAGCAGTTCTTC.

The chain couples TRBV11-3 to TRBJ2-1; weak D call: TRBD2 (5 bases). This CDR3 has 16 amino acids. CDR1 and CDR2 from the germline V gene are SGHNT and YENEEA. Trimming took 2 bases from V and 4 from J, leaving 15 bases between them. CDR3 in DNA: TGTGCCAGCAGCTTAAGGCGTGTCGAGCGGTACAATGAGCAGTTCTTC. Residues: CASSLRRVERYNEQFF.

This chain links TRBV11-1 with TRBJ1-5; possibly TRBD1 for D (6 bases). CDR1 is SGHAT, CDR2 FQDESV, per germline (reference sequence). This CDR3 is built from 13 residues. Trimming removed 3 bases at V and 6 bases at J, with 9 bases between. CDR3 region: CASSFDRSQPQHF. The DNA for the CDR3 is TGTGCCAGCAGCTTTGACAGGTCTCAGCCCCAGCATTTT.

Only one count was recorded for this clone. The chain couples TRBV5-4 to TRBJ1-4, with D uncertain. Trimming shortened V by 2 bases and J by 8 bases, and 10 bases separated the two germline ends. The CDR3 runs to 13 residues. Germline V gene sequence: CDR1 SGHNT, CDR2 YYREEE (reference sequence). CDR3 coding DNA: TGTGCCAGCAGCTTTTTTGAGGGCGAAAAACTGTTTTTT. It encodes CASSFFEGEKLFF.

The V gene is TRBV5-4, the J gene TRBJ2-1; D unresolved. There are 15 residues in the CDR3. Germline V CDR1 and CDR2: SGHNT, YYREEE (reference sequence). V gave up 1 base and J gave up 3 bases, with 11 bases separating them. CDR3 sequence reads: CASSLTSTLYNEQFF. In DNA, the CDR3 is TGTGCCAGCAGCTTGACATCGACTCTCTACAATGAGCAGTTCTTC.

The CDR3 nucleotides read TGTGCCAGCAGCTCTCAGTACGCAGATACGCAGTATTTT. Translating gives CASSSQYADTQYF. This chain links TRBV12-3 or TRBV12-4 with TRBJ2-3; D is uncertain. CDR3 length equals 13 residues. Trimming removed 6 bases from V and 4 bases from J, with 11 bases in between.

The rearrangement links TRBV7-2 to TRBJ2-1, with 9 bases fitting TRBD2. J lost 6 bases, V lost 3 bases, and 6 bases had no gene match. Per germline, CDR1 SGHTA and CDR2 FQGNSA. The CDR3 is 15 residues long. The CDR3 here is CASSFVSGSGNEQFF. CDR3 nucleotide sequence: TGTGCCAGCAGCTTTGTTAGCGGGAGTGGCAATGAGCAGTTCTTC.